Listed below are T cell receptor beta chains from one sample, sequenced in a study of blood T cell repertoires in COVID-19. Produced via immunoSEQ multiplex PCR; TCRdb's table is partial and in-frame only. Found here are a few hundred thousand clones, less than 90% of them singletons; the top ten hold just under 2%. Source material: peripheral blood. These receptors came from a man younger than 40 with active or convalescent COVID-19. Both conserved end residues are part of each CDR3. Each record gives: D gene, J gene, clone size, V gene, CDR3 DNA, CDR3 protein. A D gene is named only where the DNA matches it firmly. The size field is filled for only some rows; it gives once, few, many or a size class.

D: TRBD2
J: TRBJ2-7
size: .
V: TRBV28
DNA: TGTGCCAGCACCGCCGTGCGGGGGAAAAGCTCCTACGAGCAGTACTTC
CDR3: CASTAVRGKSSYEQYF

D: TRBD2
J: TRBJ2-1
size: .
V: TRBV3-1/TRBV3-2
DNA: TGTGCCAGCAGCCGAGACTGGACTAGGAGGCACAATGAGCAGTTCTTC
CDR3: CASSRDWTRRHNEQFF

D: .
J: TRBJ2-7
size: .
V: TRBV29-1
DNA: TGCAGCGTTGAAGCCGCGGTGGCTAGCGCGTACGAGCAGTACTTC
CDR3: CSVEAAVASAYEQYF

D: .
J: TRBJ1-2
size: .
V: TRBV6-6
DNA: TGTGCCAGCAGTTACCAGGGGTTCTATGGCTACACCTTC
CDR3: CASSYQGFYGYTF

D: .
J: TRBJ2-3
size: once
V: TRBV25-1
DNA: TGTGCCAGCAGTGAACCTCTGGGGCTCCGTGGAGATACGCAGTATTTT
CDR3: CASSEPLGLRGDTQYF

D: TRBD2
J: TRBJ2-3
size: .
V: TRBV5-1
DNA: TGCGCCAGCAGCTTGGCCGGGACTAGGCCCGATACGCAGTATTTT
CDR3: CASSLAGTRPDTQYF

D: TRBD1
J: TRBJ1-1
size: .
V: TRBV12-3/TRBV12-4
DNA: TGTGCCAGTGGACAGGGAGTCACTGAAGCTTTCTTT
CDR3: CASGQGVTEAFF

D: TRBD2
J: TRBJ2-5
size: .
V: TRBV10-1
DNA: TGCGCCAGCAGTGAGTCCCTTGGAGCTAGCGGATTCCAAGAGACCCAGTACTTC
CDR3: CASSESLGASGFQETQYF

D: TRBD1
J: TRBJ1-1
size: .
V: TRBV12-3/TRBV12-4
DNA: TGTGCCAGCAGTTTCGGACAGGGTGAAGCTTTCTTT
CDR3: CASSFGQGEAFF

D: TRBD1
J: TRBJ2-7
size: .
V: TRBV3-1/TRBV3-2
DNA: TGTGCCAGCAGCCAAGATGGGACAGGACTTTACGAGCAGTACTTC
CDR3: CASSQDGTGLYEQYF

D: .
J: TRBJ2-5
size: .
V: TRBV18
DNA: TGTGCCAGCTCACCCTCCGGCACTAAAGAGACCCAGTACTTC
CDR3: CASSPSGTKETQYF

D: .
J: TRBJ2-1
size: many
V: TRBV28
DNA: TGTGCCAGCAGTTTATCAGGCCCAGGGTCGGGCAATGAGCAGTTCTTC
CDR3: CASSLSGPGSGNEQFF

D: TRBD2
J: TRBJ2-1
size: .
V: TRBV5-1
DNA: TGCGCCAGCAGCTTGTCCCCAGCGGGGGGGTCCTACAATGAGCAGTTCTTC
CDR3: CASSLSPAGGSYNEQFF

D: TRBD2
J: TRBJ2-6
size: .
V: TRBV5-6
DNA: TGTGCCAGCAGGCGGGGGTGGATCTCTGGGGCCAACGTCCTGACTTTC
CDR3: CASRRGWISGANVLTF

D: .
J: TRBJ1-2
size: .
V: TRBV12-3/TRBV12-4
DNA: TGTGCCAGCAGTTTCGGAGGGGCCTCTGGCTACACCTTC
CDR3: CASSFGGASGYTF

D: TRBD1
J: TRBJ1-5
size: .
V: TRBV2
DNA: TGTGCCAGCAGCGGACAGGGGGGCAATCAGCCCCAGCATTTT
CDR3: CASSGQGGNQPQHF

D: .
J: TRBJ2-1
size: few
V: TRBV19
DNA: TGTGCCAGTAGTATTCCCTCCGTTTTCCTCAATGAGCAGTTCTTC
CDR3: CASSIPSVFLNEQFF

D: .
J: TRBJ2-5
size: few
V: TRBV3-1/TRBV3-2
DNA: TGTGCCAGCAGCCAAGATGGGGCCAGGGCACAAGAGACCCAGTACTTC
CDR3: CASSQDGARAQETQYF

D: .
J: TRBJ1-2
size: once
V: TRBV12-2
DNA: TGTGCAAGTCGCTTAGGGGGCGGGAGGACGGCCTATGGCTACACCTTC
CDR3: CASRLGGGRTAYGYTF

D: TRBD1
J: TRBJ1-2
size: once
V: TRBV20-1
DNA: TGCAGTGCTAGTCAGGGGGGAAATAACTATGGCTACACCTTC
CDR3: CSASQGGNNYGYTF

D: .
J: TRBJ1-2
size: .
V: TRBV5-5
DNA: TGTGCCAGCAGCTTGGTGGAGGGCCCTAACTATGGCTACACCTTC
CDR3: CASSLVEGPNYGYTF

D: .
J: TRBJ1-2
size: .
V: TRBV2
DNA: TGTGCCAGCAGTTACAGGGTTGCAAATGGCTACACCTTC
CDR3: CASSYRVANGYTF

D: TRBD1
J: TRBJ2-7
size: .
V: TRBV3-1/TRBV3-2
DNA: TGTGCCAGCAGCCAAGGAGACAGGGAATCGTCCTACGAGCAGTACTTC
CDR3: CASSQGDRESSYEQYF

D: TRBD2
J: TRBJ2-5
size: .
V: TRBV9
DNA: TGTGCCAGCAGCTCCGGACTAGCGGCCTACCAAGAGACCCAGTACTTC
CDR3: CASSSGLAAYQETQYF

D: TRBD2
J: TRBJ2-7
size: .
V: TRBV3-1/TRBV3-2
DNA: TGTGCCAGCAGCCAGACTAGCGGGAACTACGAGCAGTACTTC
CDR3: CASSQTSGNYEQYF

D: TRBD1
J: TRBJ1-2
size: .
V: TRBV10-3
DNA: TGTGCCATCAGTGAGAGGGACAGGGGCTATGGCTACACCTTC
CDR3: CAISERDRGYGYTF

D: .
J: TRBJ2-7
size: .
V: TRBV6-2/TRBV6-3
DNA: TGTGCCAGCAGTTACGCACAGAACTACGAGCAGTACTTC
CDR3: CASSYAQNYEQYF

D: .
J: TRBJ1-2
size: .
V: TRBV30
DNA: TGTGCCTGGAGTTCCGGTTTCTATGGCTACACCTTC
CDR3: CAWSSGFYGYTF

D: TRBD1
J: TRBJ1-1
size: few
V: TRBV7-9
DNA: TGTGCCAGCAGACAGAGACAGGGTGGGGTGACTGAAGCTTTCTTT
CDR3: CASRQRQGGVTEAFF

D: .
J: TRBJ2-5
size: .
V: TRBV15
DNA: TGTGCCACCAGCATAGAGGTGGGGGCAGAGACCCAGTACTTC
CDR3: CATSIEVGAETQYF

D: TRBD1
J: TRBJ1-1
size: .
V: TRBV4-3
DNA: TGCGCCAGCAGCCAAGGGGACAGGGGGCCAGGCGGGGCTTTCTTT
CDR3: CASSQGDRGPGGAFF

D: .
J: TRBJ2-3
size: .
V: TRBV14
DNA: TGTGCCAGCTTGTGGGGGGTGGGTTCCGATACGCAGTATTTT
CDR3: CASLWGVGSDTQYF

D: .
J: TRBJ1-5
size: .
V: TRBV21-1
DNA: TGTGCCAGCAACACCTCCGGGACACCTAATAGCAATCAGCCCCAGCATTTT
CDR3: CASNTSGTPNSNQPQHF

D: .
J: TRBJ1-1
size: .
V: TRBV6-9
DNA: TGTGCCAGCAGTTACGGGGGGAAGAACACTGAAGCTTTCTTT
CDR3: CASSYGGKNTEAFF